This is a list of T cell receptor beta chains from one sample in a study of CD4 and CD8 cells across lung adenocarcinoma regions. TCRdb independently ran MiXCR on the PCR reads; one entry per CDR3 protein. The table includes 15,000 to 20,000 distinct CDR3 sequences, around 50% detected once. Sequencing input: CD8+ T cells from the margin of a lung tumor. These receptors all stem from a male donor with lung adenocarcinoma. The CD4 and CD8 labels of this study may be unreliable. The CDR3 runs from the conserved cysteine through the conserved F or W. The D gene is left open where the match is weak. Clone size is not always given. Where it is, it says once, few, many or a class for expanded clones.

TRBV6-1,TRBJ2-7,-,-,CASSTARRYSYEQYF,TGTGCCAGCAGTACAGCCCGACGGTACTCCTACGAGCAGTACTTC
TRBV6-5,TRBJ2-1,-,many,CATRDSLSSYNEQFF,TGTGCCACCAGGGACTCCTTAAGCTCCTACAATGAGCAGTTCTTC
TRBV20-1,TRBJ2-1,-,many,CSATRSYNEQFF,TGCAGTGCCACCCGGTCCTACAATGAGCAGTTCTTC
TRBV6-1,TRBJ2-5,TRBD2,many,CASKKGLAGVETQYF,TGTGCCAGCAAAAAGGGACTAGCGGGAGTAGAGACCCAGTACTTC
TRBV10-2,TRBJ2-3,-,-,CASRPDRSGEAGSTDTQFF,TGCGCCAGCAGACCGGACCGGAGCGGCGAGGCTGGTAGCACAGATACGCAGTTTTTT
TRBV27,TRBJ2-3,-,-,CASKPSVGAKNTQYF,TGTGCCAGCAAACCGAGCGTGGGAGCTAAAAACACGCAGTATTTT
TRBV6-1,TRBJ2-3,-,few,CASSEEAWDTQYF,TGTGCCAGCAGTGAAGAGGCATGGGATACGCAGTATTTT
TRBV14,TRBJ2-7,-,few,CASSQDLSYEQYF,TGTGCCAGCAGCCAAGACCTATCCTACGAGCAGTACTTC
TRBV3-1,TRBJ2-3,-,few,CASSQTDYVSTDTQYF,TGTGCCAGCAGCCAGACGGACTACGTTAGCACAGATACGCAGTATTTT
TRBV6-1,TRBJ2-5,-,once,CARSGGGGRTETQYF,TGTGCCAGGAGTGGCGGGGGCGGACGCACAGAGACCCAGTACTTC
TRBV5-1,TRBJ2-3,-,-,CASSGSDTQYF,TGCGCCAGCAGCGGGTCAGATACGCAGTATTTT
TRBV5-1,TRBJ2-2,TRBD2,many,CASSTGLAGGPGELFF,TGCGCCAGCAGCACGGGACTAGCGGGAGGGCCCGGGGAGCTGTTTTTT
TRBV6-1,TRBJ2-5,-,few,CASSLREEETQYF,TGTGCCAGCAGTCTCAGGGAGGAAGAGACCCAGTACTTC
TRBV7-9,TRBJ2-1,-,-,CASSLQLEQFF,TGTGCCAGCAGCTTACAATTGGAGCAGTTCTTC
TRBV4-1,TRBJ2-4,-,-,CAGSGRGAKNIQYF,TGCGCCGGCTCGGGGCGGGGAGCCAAAAACATTCAGTACTTC
TRBV6-1,TRBJ2-4,-,once,CASSEAFHAGRAQDTQYF,TGTGCCAGCAGTGAAGCGTTCCACGCCGGCCGTGCCCAAGACACTCAGTACTTC
TRBV27,TRBJ2-7,-,medium-sized,CASSHTWDLEQYF,TGTGCCAGCAGCCATACCTGGGATCTCGAGCAGTACTTC
TRBV7-9,TRBJ2-7,TRBD1,many,CASSSSLTGDLYEQYF,TGTGCCAGCAGCTCATCATTGACAGGGGATTTGTACGAGCAGTACTTC
TRBV4-2,TRBJ2-4,TRBD2,-,CASSPRGLAGDRRAKNIQYF,TGTGCCAGCAGCCCCCGGGGACTAGCGGGAGATCGGCGCGCCAAAAACATTCAGTACTTC
TRBV6-1,TRBJ2-7,TRBD1,-,CASNGQGGAREQYF,TGTGCCAGCAACGGACAGGGGGGGGCTCGCGAGCAGTACTTC
TRBV4-2,TRBJ2-6,-,-,CASSQALLSRLSGANVLTF,TGTGCCAGCAGCCAAGCTCTCCTTTCTAGACTCTCTGGGGCCAACGTCCTGACTTTC
TRBV6-1,TRBJ1-1,-,medium-sized,CASNADRLNTEAFF,TGTGCCAGCAATGCGGACCGCTTGAACACTGAAGCTTTCTTT
TRBV6-1,TRBJ1-5,-,few,CASSGPGGGNQPQHF,TGTGCCAGCAGTGGCCCGGGGGGCGGCAATCAGCCCCAGCATTTT
TRBV6-1,TRBJ1-1,-,few,CASTIPPGEAFF,TGTGCCAGCACCATCCCCCCGGGGGAAGCTTTCTTT
TRBV6-1,TRBJ2-5,TRBD1,-,CASSEGNRGTRETQYF,TGTGCCAGCAGTGAAGGCAACAGGGGTACAAGAGAGACCCAGTACTTC
TRBV6-5,TRBJ2-3,-,-,CASSYLGHRLNAQYF,TGTGCCAGCAGTTACTTGGGACACCGTCTCAACGCGCAGTATTTT
TRBV6-1,TRBJ1-3,-,-,CASRGPSGNTIYF,TGTGCCAGCCGTGGACCCTCTGGAAACACCATATATTTT
TRBV12-3/TRBV12-4,TRBJ1-3,-,few,CASSPDTGNTIYF,TGTGCCAGCAGTCCAGACACCGGAAACACCATATATTTT
TRBV10-1,TRBJ2-3,-,-,CASAEMGVRGTETQYF,TGCGCCAGCGCGGAGATGGGGGTTCGAGGCACAGAGACGCAGTATTTC
TRBV12-3/TRBV12-4,TRBJ2-2,-,few,CASRYTGELFF,TGTGCCAGCAGGTACACCGGGGAGCTGTTTTTT
TRBV9,TRBJ2-1,TRBD2,once,CARSVEASGNEQFF,TGTGCCAGAAGCGTAGAGGCTAGCGGCAATGAGCAGTTCTTC
TRBV15,TRBJ1-6,TRBD1,few,CATRSTGGFNSPLHF,TGTGCCACCCGATCGACAGGGGGTTTTAATTCACCCCTCCACTTT
TRBV6-1,TRBJ2-5,TRBD2,-,CASGEAGGGDEETQYF,TGTGCCAGCGGGGAAGCCGGGGGAGGGGACGAGGAGACGCAGTACTTC
TRBV6-1,TRBJ2-1,-,few,CASSKKMNNEQFF,TGTGCCAGCAGTAAAAAGATGAACAATGAGCAGTTCTTC
TRBV6-5,TRBJ2-7,-,-,CASSSPGTNYEQYF,TGTGCCAGCAGTTCCCCCGGGACAAACTACGAGCAGTACTTC
TRBV12-3/TRBV12-4,TRBJ2-3,TRBD2,many,CASRLAGTDTQYF,TGTGCCAGCCGACTAGCGGGCACAGATACGCAGTATTTT
TRBV6-5,TRBJ2-7,TRBD2,many,CASSYSIGGSSYEQYF,TGTGCCAGCAGTTACTCGATTGGCGGGAGCTCCTACGAGCAGTACTTC
TRBV28,TRBJ2-5,-,-,CASGGEGGRDPETQYF,TGTGCCAGCGGGGGGGAGGGGGGCCGTGACCCAGAGACGCAGTACTTC
TRBV6-1,TRBJ2-3,TRBD1,few,CASRGAGTGDGETQYF,TGTGCCAGCAGGGGGGCCGGGACAGGGGACGGGGAGACGCAGTATTTT
TRBV6-1,TRBJ2-5,-,-,CARGPEGPGGETQYF,TGTGCCAGGGGGCCCGAGGGGCCAGGCGGAGAGACCCAGTACTTC
TRBV5-1,TRBJ2-1,TRBD2,-,CASGDGEGEQFF,TGCGCCAGCGGCGACGGGGAGGGCGAGCAGTTCTTC
TRBV6-1,TRBJ2-5,-,-,CARGYGGRDQETQYF,TGTGCCAGGGGGTACGGGGGACGGGACCAAGAGACCCAGTACTTC
TRBV27,TRBJ2-5,-,-,CGRGLGGRDTDTQYF,TGTGGCAGGGGGTTGGGGGGCCGGGACACAGATACCCAGTACTTC
TRBV6-1,TRBJ2-3,TRBD1,-,CASTRTGLDTEAQYF,TGTGCCAGCACCCGGACAGGGCTGGACACCGAGGCGCAGTATTTT
TRBV12-3/TRBV12-4,TRBJ2-6,-,many,CASMASGANVLTF,TGTGCCAGCATGGCCTCTGGGGCCAACGTCCTGACTTTC
TRBV6-1,TRBJ2-7,-,few,CASSPSMGDDSYEQYF,TGTGCCAGCAGTCCGAGCATGGGGGATGACTCCTACGAGCAGTACTTC
TRBV27,TRBJ2-2,TRBD1,few,CASNTFGTGITGELFF,TGTGCCAGCAATACTTTTGGGACAGGGATCACCGGGGAGCTGTTTTTT
TRBV6-1,TRBJ2-1,-,medium-sized,CASSADYNEQFF,TGTGCCAGCAGTGCCGATTACAATGAGCAGTTCTTC
TRBV6-5,TRBJ1-6,TRBD1,-,CASSLTGARNSPLHF,TGTGCCAGCAGTTTAACAGGGGCCCGTAATTCACCCCTCCACTTT
TRBV12-3/TRBV12-4,TRBJ2-5,-,-,CAGLGGRRKDTQYF,TGTGCGGGGCTCGGGGGCCGGCGAAAAGATACGCAGTACTTC